These T cell receptor beta chains were read from a single sample in a study of cytomegalovirus exposure and HLA in healthy donors. Generated by immunoSEQ multiplex PCR, the TCRdb table keeps only in-frame clones and is missing some. The sample yields roughly 80,000 clones, 67% seen once. Sequencing was carried out using PBMCs. These receptors were taken from a woman aged 45-59 years in good health and CMV-seropositive. CDR3s include the opening cysteine and the closing phenylalanine or tryptophan. A D gene is named only where the DNA matches it firmly. Clone size is shown for a subset of rows, as once, few, many or a class of expanded clone.

d_gene | j_gene | abundance | v_gene | CDR3aa | CDR3nt
TRBD2 | TRBJ2-3 | few | TRBV10-1 | CASSSGGDTDTQYF | TGCGCCAGCAGTTCTGGGGGGGACACAGATACGCAGTATTTT
TRBD2 | TRBJ2-3 | . | TRBV5-1 | CASSPETSRTDTQYF | TGCGCCAGTAGCCCGGAGACTAGCCGCACAGATACGCAGTATTTT
. | TRBJ2-4 | few | TRBV28 | CASSFAGLRAKNIQYF | TGTGCCAGCAGTTTCGCGGGCCTTCGGGCCAAAAACATTCAGTACTTC
. | TRBJ2-1 | . | TRBV19 | CASSIFREGGNEQFF | TGTGCCAGTAGTATATTTAGAGAGGGAGGCAATGAGCAGTTCTTC
. | TRBJ2-5 | . | TRBV19 | CASSIFLSRQETQYF | TGTGCCAGTAGTATATTCCTGTCTAGACAAGAGACCCAGTACTTC
TRBD2 | TRBJ2-5 | medium-sized | TRBV5-6 | CASSQTSGAQETQYF | TGTGCCAGCAGCCAGACTAGCGGAGCACAAGAGACCCAGTACTTC
. | TRBJ2-3 | . | TRBV11-3 | CASSSLLQISLILTDTQYF | TGTGCCAGCAGCTCCCTCCTTCAAATCTCACTTATCCTCACAGATACGCAGTATTTT
TRBD1 | TRBJ1-2 | . | TRBV6-5 | CASSSGTGTNYTF | TGTGCCAGCAGTTCCGGGACAGGGACGAACTACACCTTC
TRBD2 | TRBJ2-2 | . | TRBV7-3 | CASSLEGGITGELFF | TGTGCCAGCAGCCTAGAGGGAGGGATCACCGGGGAGCTGTTTTTT
TRBD1 | TRBJ1-1 | . | TRBV6-1 | CASRDRTGAGAFF | TGTGCCAGCAGAGATCGGACAGGGGCGGGTGCTTTCTTT
. | TRBJ1-4 | . | TRBV19 | CASSTSSGARSEKLFF | TGTGCCAGTAGTACTTCCAGTGGGGCGCGGAGTGAAAAACTGTTTTTT
. | TRBJ1-1 | once | TRBV6-6 | CASLGGLTEAFF | TGTGCCAGCTTGGGGGGGCTCACTGAAGCTTTCTTT
TRBD1 | TRBJ1-5 | . | TRBV2 | CASTRTGTGNQPQHF | TGTGCCAGCACTCGGACCGGGACAGGAAATCAGCCCCAGCATTTT
TRBD1 | TRBJ1-5 | few | TRBV6-1 | CASSEDRGSNQPQHF | TGTGCCAGCAGTGAAGACAGGGGTAGCAATCAGCCCCAGCATTTT
. | TRBJ1-3 | . | TRBV5-1 | CASSLNMASHSGNTIYF | TGCGCCAGCAGCTTGAACATGGCCAGTCACTCTGGAAACACCATATATTTT
TRBD2 | TRBJ2-1 | . | TRBV6-5 | CASSPAGRGEQFF | TGTGCCAGCAGCCCCGCAGGGAGGGGTGAGCAGTTCTTC
. | TRBJ1-5 | . | TRBV11-2 | CASSLVPGANQPQHF | TGTGCCAGCAGCTTAGTACCAGGGGCTAATCAGCCCCAGCATTTT
. | TRBJ1-2 | few | TRBV6-5 | CASSYSTGINYGYTF | TGTGCCAGCAGTTACTCAACAGGGATTAACTATGGCTACACCTTC
. | TRBJ1-5 | few | TRBV9 | CASSADSRNQPQHF | TGTGCCAGCAGCGCGGACAGTAGAAATCAGCCCCAGCATTTT
. | TRBJ2-5 | . | TRBV29-1 | CSVERIRETQYF | TGCAGCGTTGAGAGGATCCGAGAGACCCAGTACTTC
. | TRBJ2-5 | . | TRBV11-2 | CASSLGQRGQETQYF | TGTGCCAGCAGCTTAGGTCAACGGGGTCAAGAGACCCAGTACTTC
. | TRBJ2-7 | . | TRBV6-1 | CASSDSRRMREQYF | TGTGCCAGCAGTGACTCCAGGAGGATGAGGGAGCAGTACTTC
. | TRBJ1-5 | few | TRBV4-2 | CASSQGSGAHQPQHF | TGTGCCAGCAGCCAAGGTTCAGGGGCCCATCAGCCCCAGCATTTT
. | TRBJ1-2 | . | TRBV19 | CASSVTVFYGYTF | TGTGCCAGTAGTGTGACAGTTTTCTATGGCTACACCTTC
TRBD1 | TRBJ1-2 | few | TRBV2 | CASRDRGVYGYTF | TGTGCCAGCAGGGACAGGGGGGTCTATGGCTACACCTTC
. | TRBJ1-5 | . | TRBV25-1 | CASSAFTAGSPQHF | TGTGCCAGCAGTGCATTTACGGCAGGGTCGCCCCAGCATTTT
TRBD2 | TRBJ2-1 | few | TRBV11-2 | CASSSGTSGGPRVEQFF | TGTGCCAGCAGCTCAGGGACTAGCGGGGGGCCTCGGGTTGAGCAGTTCTTC
. | TRBJ1-1 | . | TRBV12-5 | CASGAVFEYTEAFF | TGTGCTAGTGGCGCGGTTTTTGAGTACACTGAAGCTTTCTTT
. | TRBJ2-1 | . | TRBV11-3 | CASSLGQLPYNEQFF | TGTGCCAGCAGCTTAGGACAGCTACCCTACAATGAGCAGTTCTTC
. | TRBJ1-6 | . | TRBV6-5 | CASSLTGNSPLHF | TGTGCCAGCAGCCTGACAGGCAATTCACCCCTCCACTTT
. | TRBJ2-2 | . | TRBV5-5 | CASSRDTANTGELFF | TGTGCCAGTAGCCGGGACACGGCGAACACCGGGGAGCTGTTTTTT
. | TRBJ2-7 | . | TRBV28 | CASSLGGTPSSYEQYF | TGTGCCAGCAGTTTAGGAGGGACGCCCAGCTCCTACGAGCAGTACTTC
. | TRBJ2-3 | once | TRBV5-4 | CASSLSARGTDTQYF | TGTGCCAGCAGCTTGTCGGCCAGGGGCACAGATACGCAGTATTTT
. | TRBJ1-3 | once | TRBV4-2 | CASSPDRNTIYF | TGTGCCAGCAGCCCTGATCGGAACACCATATATTTT
TRBD1 | TRBJ1-6 | . | TRBV5-1 | CASSPLDRATSPLHF | TGTGCCAGCAGCCCTCTCGACAGGGCAACTTCACCCCTCCACTTT
. | TRBJ2-7 | few | TRBV6-5 | CASSPEGLYEQYF | TGTGCCAGCAGCCCCGAGGGTTTGTACGAGCAGTACTTC
. | TRBJ1-6 | . | TRBV5-1 | CASSLAGRSPLHF | TGCGCCAGCAGCTTGGCGGGGAGGTCACCCCTCCACTTT
TRBD1 | TRBJ1-4 | . | TRBV11-2 | CASSSSGTAREKLFF | TGTGCCAGCAGCTCCTCCGGGACAGCTCGAGAAAAACTGTTTTTT
. | TRBJ1-1 | . | TRBV6-1 | CASSRWGEAFF | TGTGCCAGCTCCCGGTGGGGCGAAGCTTTCTTT
TRBD1 | TRBJ1-2 | . | TRBV25-1 | CASSGFEGDRAYGYTF | TGTGCCAGCAGCGGTTTTGAAGGAGACAGGGCGTATGGCTACACCTTC
. | TRBJ2-2 | . | TRBV28 | CASSLPIPGELFF | TGTGCCAGCAGTTTACCCATTCCCGGGGAGCTGTTTTTT
. | TRBJ2-5 | once | TRBV7-9 | CATGEGMETQYF | TGTGCCACCGGTGAGGGAATGGAGACCCAGTACTTC
. | TRBJ1-2 | . | TRBV5-3 | CARSLAKTGRDGYTF | TGTGCCAGAAGCTTGGCCAAAACAGGGCGGGATGGCTACACCTTC
. | TRBJ2-1 | few | TRBV4-1 | CASSQEGSEQFF | TGCGCCAGCAGCCAAGAGGGCTCTGAGCAGTTCTTC
. | TRBJ1-1 | once | TRBV12-5 | CASRAGGAANTEAFF | TGTGCTAGTCGGGCCGGGGGGGCCGCGAACACTGAAGCTTTCTTT
TRBD2 | TRBJ2-7 | few | TRBV6-5 | CASGKAGVSEQYF | TGTGCCAGCGGAAAAGCGGGGGTTTCCGAGCAGTACTTC
. | TRBJ2-6 | . | TRBV7-6 | CASSPQGWGGQAGADVLTF | TGTGCCAGCAGCCCCCAGGGTTGGGGGGGGCAAGCTGGGGCCGACGTCCTGACTTTC